This record looks at one TCR beta chain sequence and its context. Its specificity is unknown. The junction differs from germline at one of its ends, possibly a read error. This record comes from a study of glioma-infiltrating T cells. From germline, CDR1 is LGHNA and CDR2 YNFKEQ. This CDR3 comprises 17 residues. Amplification of TCR alpha and beta CDR3 regions from RNA used iRepertoire nested multiplex PCR. TCRdb called the multiplex PCR reads again in MiXCR, with one record for every CDR3 protein. The sample lists approximately 40,000 distinct CDR3 sequences; more than 20% were seen once. Study outcomes and limitations: Gliomas, especially low-grade, showed above-expected tissue-blood divergence; non-neoplastic patients showed below. Only very few CDR3 sequences appeared in both tissue and blood.

The receptor's source is a human donor with low-grade glioma or glioblastoma, undergoing nonglioma brain surgery, or in good health (not recorded which). The chain joins TRBV4-2 to TRBJ1-5, with a weak D call TRBD1 (5 bases). The sample comprised glioma tissue, nonneoplastic brain tissue, or PBMCs (not recorded which). The CDR3 loop reads CARSQEWDWTVGQPQHF. CDR3 bases: TGTGCCAGAAGCCAAGAATGGGACTGGACGGTGGGGCAGCCCCAGCATTTC.